These 5 T cell receptor beta chains share one sample of origin, sequenced in a study of blood T cell repertoires in COVID-19 (dated by TCRdb to about 2020). Libraries were built with the immunoSEQ multiplex PCR assay. TCRdb obtained this table from immuneACCESS and retained in-frame rearrangements with V and J assigned. These tables miss some clones; where compared with another copy, unresolved V genes account for less than half of the shortfall, and the remainder is unexplained. For this sample there are roughly 180,000 clones; around 95% appear just once. 0.76% of the sample comes from the top ten. Sequencing was performed on peripheral blood. These receptors all stem from a man in his thirties or forties with COVID-19, enrolled during active disease.

The chain couples TRBV7-9 to TRBJ2-5, with 11 nucleotides matching TRBD2. The V gene's germline CDR1 is SEHNR and CDR2 FQNEAQ (reference sequence). The CDR3 length is 14 residues. J was trimmed by 2 bases and V by 5 bases; bases with no gene match: 1. The CDR3 here is CASSRTSGQETQYF. CDR3 sequence (DNA): TGTGCCAGCAGCCGGACTAGCGGGCAAGAGACCCAGTACTTC.

This sequence joins TRBV7-9 and TRBJ1-5; TRBD1 might be the D (6 bases). Germline V gene sequence: CDR1 SEHNR, CDR2 FQNEAQ (reference sequence). V was pared by 5 bases and J by 7 bases, with 9 bases between. This CDR3 comprises 12 residues. The CDR3 region has the DNA TGTGCCAGCAGCGAGGGGGAACAGCCCCAGCATTTT. Amino acids: CASSEGEQPQHF.

V is TRBV6-5 and J is TRBJ1-4; 9 positions match TRBD1. The CDR3 loop spans 15 amino acids. Germline CDR1 MNHEY, CDR2 SVGAGI. The V and J ends lost 7 bases and 7 bases, in that order; junction bases with no gene match: 10. CDR3: CASTAGTGKTEKLFF. The CDR3 nucleotides read TGTGCCAGCACCGCCGGGACAGGGAAAACTGAAAAACTGTTTTTT.

This chain connects TRBV27 to TRBJ2-7; TRBD1 aligns across 11 bases. V shed 3 bases and J 0 bases; nucleotides not matched to a gene: 13. Per germline, CDR1 MNHEY and CDR2 SMNVEV (reference sequence). The CDR3 contains 19 residues. The CDR3 sequence: CASSLTGFAGTGGSYEQYF. Here the CDR3 DNA reads TGTGCCAGCAGTTTGACGGGTTTCGCAGGGACAGGGGGCTCCTACGAGCAGTACTTC.

J is TRBJ1-1 and V is TRBV11-2; possible D gene TRBD1, 6 bases. With 3 bases removed from V and 2 bases from J, the gap between germline ends came to 16 bases. CDR1 and CDR2 (germline): SGHAT, FQNNGV. CDR3 length equals 16 residues. CDR3 DNA sequence: TGTGCCAGCAGCTTCGACAGGCCACGGGGAAACACTGAAGCTTTCTTT. Translating it yields CASSFDRPRGNTEAFF.